A selection of T cell receptor beta chains follows, all from one sample in a study of cytomegalovirus exposure and HLA in healthy donors. TCRdb keeps only in-frame clones here, not all; method: immunoSEQ multiplex PCR. Seen here are 130,000 to 150,000 clones, approximately 79% observed once, and the top ten hold 4.3%. Sequenced: PBMCs. These receptors were collected from a man between 18 and 35 years old in good health and CMV-seropositive. Both conserved end residues are part of each CDR3. Each record gives: CDR3 protein, CDR3 DNA, D gene, clone size, J gene, V gene. D genes are given only for firm matches. Clone sizes are given selectively: once, few, many, or a class where the clone is expanded.

CDR3 protein: CAISYGQGSYNSPLHF
CDR3 DNA: TGTGCCATCAGCTACGGACAGGGTAGCTATAATTCACCCCTCCACTTT
D gene: TRBD1
clone size: few
J gene: TRBJ1-6
V gene: TRBV10-3

CDR3 protein: CASSLDSGANVLTF
CDR3 DNA: TGTGCCAGCAGTTTAGACTCTGGGGCCAACGTCCTGACTTTC
D gene: .
clone size: .
J gene: TRBJ2-6
V gene: TRBV2

CDR3 protein: CASSVGIPPDTQYF
CDR3 DNA: TGTGCCAGCAGCGTCGGGATCCCACCTGATACGCAGTATTTT
D gene: .
clone size: .
J gene: TRBJ2-3
V gene: TRBV9

CDR3 protein: CASSEGTNSYEQYF
CDR3 DNA: TGCGCCAGCAGTGAGGGGACTAATTCCTACGAGCAGTACTTC
D gene: TRBD2
clone size: few
J gene: TRBJ2-7
V gene: TRBV10-1

CDR3 protein: CASSSTGTMGNQPQHF
CDR3 DNA: TGTGCCAGCAGTTCGACAGGGACAATGGGCAATCAGCCCCAGCATTTT
D gene: TRBD1
clone size: .
J gene: TRBJ1-5
V gene: TRBV2

CDR3 protein: CASSHTGRLSDEQFF
CDR3 DNA: TGTGCCAGCAGCCACACTGGGAGGCTTTCTGATGAGCAGTTCTTC
D gene: .
clone size: .
J gene: TRBJ2-1
V gene: TRBV4-2

CDR3 protein: CASSLEAAGTDNEQFF
CDR3 DNA: TGTGCCAGCAGCTTAGAGGCAGCGGGGACGGACAATGAGCAGTTCTTC
D gene: TRBD2
clone size: .
J gene: TRBJ2-1
V gene: TRBV7-6

CDR3 protein: CASSLVGRDEQYF
CDR3 DNA: TGTGCCAGCAGCTTAGTCGGGCGGGACGAGCAGTACTTC
D gene: .
clone size: .
J gene: TRBJ2-7
V gene: TRBV7-8

CDR3 protein: CASSPTGINYGYTF
CDR3 DNA: TGTGCCAGCAGCCCGACAGGGATTAACTATGGCTACACCTTC
D gene: TRBD1
clone size: .
J gene: TRBJ1-2
V gene: TRBV25-1

CDR3 protein: CATGQDTYEQYF
CDR3 DNA: TGTGCCACAGGACAGGATACGTACGAGCAGTACTTC
D gene: TRBD1
clone size: .
J gene: TRBJ2-7
V gene: TRBV2

CDR3 protein: CASSLTTYNEQFF
CDR3 DNA: TGTGCCAGCAGCTTAACTACCTACAATGAGCAGTTCTTC
D gene: .
clone size: .
J gene: TRBJ2-1
V gene: TRBV7-2

CDR3 protein: CASSLLGGTQYF
CDR3 DNA: TGTGCCAGCAGCTTGCTGGGGGGTACGCAGTATTTT
D gene: .
clone size: few
J gene: TRBJ2-3
V gene: TRBV11-2

CDR3 protein: CAWREGQPQHF
CDR3 DNA: TGTGCCTGGAGGGAGGGTCAGCCCCAGCATTTT
D gene: .
clone size: .
J gene: TRBJ1-5
V gene: TRBV30

CDR3 protein: CASSAAPEETQYF
CDR3 DNA: TGTGCCAGCAGTGCCGCCCCGGAGGAGACCCAGTACTTC
D gene: .
clone size: .
J gene: TRBJ2-5
V gene: TRBV6-4

CDR3 protein: CASSPDRVGNTEAFF
CDR3 DNA: TGTGCCAGCAGTCCGGACAGGGTGGGAAACACTGAAGCTTTCTTT
D gene: TRBD1
clone size: once
J gene: TRBJ1-1
V gene: TRBV28

CDR3 protein: CASSYDRGKEAFF
CDR3 DNA: TGCGCCAGCAGCTATGACAGGGGTAAAGAAGCTTTCTTT
D gene: TRBD1
clone size: .
J gene: TRBJ1-1
V gene: TRBV4-1

CDR3 protein: CASSLEAGRHEQYF
CDR3 DNA: TGCGCCAGCAGCTTGGAAGCAGGGAGGCACGAGCAGTACTTC
D gene: .
clone size: few
J gene: TRBJ2-7
V gene: TRBV5-1

CDR3 protein: CASSEGQGLTYEQYF
CDR3 DNA: TGTGCCAGCAGCGAGGGACAGGGCTTAACCTACGAGCAGTACTTC
D gene: TRBD1
clone size: .
J gene: TRBJ2-7
V gene: TRBV9

CDR3 protein: CAWSPLDSSNQPQHF
CDR3 DNA: TGTGCCTGGAGCCCCCTCGACAGTAGCAATCAGCCCCAGCATTTT
D gene: .
clone size: few
J gene: TRBJ1-5
V gene: TRBV30

CDR3 protein: CAIKGTGDGYTF
CDR3 DNA: TGTGCCATCAAAGGGACAGGGGATGGCTACACCTTC
D gene: TRBD1
clone size: .
J gene: TRBJ1-2
V gene: TRBV6-1

CDR3 protein: CASSQWPSEAFF
CDR3 DNA: TGCGCCAGCAGCCAGTGGCCCTCTGAAGCTTTCTTT
D gene: .
clone size: .
J gene: TRBJ1-1
V gene: TRBV4-1

CDR3 protein: CAISEKGQADEAFF
CDR3 DNA: TGTGCCATCAGTGAGAAGGGACAGGCCGATGAAGCTTTCTTT
D gene: TRBD1
clone size: few
J gene: TRBJ1-1
V gene: TRBV10-3

CDR3 protein: CASSRRTGSGSNQPQHF
CDR3 DNA: TGCGCCAGTAGCCGTCGGACAGGGTCTGGGAGCAATCAGCCCCAGCATTTT
D gene: TRBD1
clone size: .
J gene: TRBJ1-5
V gene: TRBV10-2

CDR3 protein: CAFLSGGGEQYF
CDR3 DNA: TGTGCCTTCCTCTCCGGGGGAGGCGAGCAGTACTTC
D gene: .
clone size: .
J gene: TRBJ2-7
V gene: TRBV2

CDR3 protein: CASSIEAHGYTF
CDR3 DNA: TGTGCCAGTAGTATAGAAGCCCATGGCTACACCTTC
D gene: .
clone size: .
J gene: TRBJ1-2
V gene: TRBV19

CDR3 protein: CASSEWTASEAFF
CDR3 DNA: TGCGCCAGCAGTGAGTGGACAGCTTCTGAAGCTTTCTTT
D gene: .
clone size: few
J gene: TRBJ1-1
V gene: TRBV10-1

CDR3 protein: CASSFPPWANSGNTIYF
CDR3 DNA: TGTGCCAGCAGTTTTCCCCCGTGGGCGAACTCTGGAAACACCATATATTTT
D gene: .
clone size: few
J gene: TRBJ1-3
V gene: TRBV28

CDR3 protein: CAISDPDRGTNEKLFF
CDR3 DNA: TGTGCCATCAGTGACCCCGACAGGGGGACTAATGAAAAACTGTTTTTT
D gene: TRBD1
clone size: .
J gene: TRBJ1-4
V gene: TRBV10-3

CDR3 protein: CASSSGSTDTQYF
CDR3 DNA: TGCGCCAGCAGCTCCGGTAGCACAGATACGCAGTATTTT
D gene: .
clone size: .
J gene: TRBJ2-3
V gene: TRBV5-1

CDR3 protein: CASSGTGITDTQYF
CDR3 DNA: TGTGCCAGCAGCGGGACAGGGATTACAGATACGCAGTATTTT
D gene: TRBD1
clone size: .
J gene: TRBJ2-3
V gene: TRBV5-8

CDR3 protein: CASSFDSALGYEQYF
CDR3 DNA: TGTGCCAGCAGCTTTGACAGTGCTCTAGGGTACGAGCAGTACTTC
D gene: .
clone size: once
J gene: TRBJ2-7
V gene: TRBV13

CDR3 protein: CASGRGKQYF
CDR3 DNA: TGTGCCAGCGGGCGAGGGAAGCAGTACTTC
D gene: .
clone size: .
J gene: TRBJ2-7
V gene: TRBV6-5

CDR3 protein: CASSIGGEGSFLYGYTF
CDR3 DNA: TGTGCCAGTAGTATTGGCGGTGAAGGGAGTTTCCTCTATGGCTACACCTTC
D gene: .
clone size: .
J gene: TRBJ1-2
V gene: TRBV19

CDR3 protein: CASTTPMGAGGYTF
CDR3 DNA: TGTGCCAGCACTACTCCTATGGGGGCCGGAGGCTACACCTTC
D gene: .
clone size: .
J gene: TRBJ1-2
V gene: TRBV2

CDR3 protein: CASSSAGTGYISPLHF
CDR3 DNA: TGTGCCAGCAGTTCCGCAGGGACAGGGTATATTTCACCCCTCCACTTT
D gene: TRBD1
clone size: .
J gene: TRBJ1-6
V gene: TRBV28

CDR3 protein: CASSLQGLNTGELFF
CDR3 DNA: TGCGCCAGCAGCTTGCAGGGCTTGAACACCGGGGAGCTGTTTTTT
D gene: .
clone size: .
J gene: TRBJ2-2
V gene: TRBV5-1

CDR3 protein: CASSVRGYNEQFF
CDR3 DNA: TGTGCCAGCAGCGTTCGGGGTTACAATGAGCAGTTCTTC
D gene: .
clone size: .
J gene: TRBJ2-1
V gene: TRBV11-3

CDR3 protein: CASSSLLTGELFF
CDR3 DNA: TGTGCCAGTTCCTCCCTCCTCACCGGGGAGCTGTTTTTT
D gene: .
clone size: once
J gene: TRBJ2-2
V gene: TRBV28

CDR3 protein: CASTQGSHEQYF
CDR3 DNA: TGTGCCAGCACCCAGGGTAGCCACGAGCAGTACTTC
D gene: .
clone size: .
J gene: TRBJ2-7
V gene: TRBV6-1

CDR3 protein: CASIPSGVNTEAFF
CDR3 DNA: TGCGCCAGCATCCCTTCAGGGGTGAACACTGAAGCTTTCTTT
D gene: .
clone size: .
J gene: TRBJ1-1
V gene: TRBV5-1

CDR3 protein: CASSKGLVEREQYF
CDR3 DNA: TGTGCCAGTAGCAAAGGACTTGTGGAACGGGAGCAGTACTTC
D gene: .
clone size: .
J gene: TRBJ2-7
V gene: TRBV19

CDR3 protein: CASSNSGGPHNEQFF
CDR3 DNA: TGTGCCAGCAGCAATAGCGGGGGGCCTCACAATGAGCAGTTCTTC
D gene: TRBD2
clone size: .
J gene: TRBJ2-1
V gene: TRBV7-9

CDR3 protein: CASSPYGRFLYEQYF
CDR3 DNA: TGTGCCAGCAGTCCGTACGGGAGATTCCTCTACGAGCAGTACTTC
D gene: .
clone size: .
J gene: TRBJ2-7
V gene: TRBV28

CDR3 protein: CASSWDRALHSYEQYF
CDR3 DNA: TGTGCCAGCAGCTGGGACAGGGCCCTACACTCCTACGAGCAGTACTTC
D gene: TRBD1
clone size: .
J gene: TRBJ2-7
V gene: TRBV7-2

CDR3 protein: CAISESSFRTEAFF
CDR3 DNA: TGTGCCATCAGTGAGTCGTCGTTCAGGACTGAAGCTTTCTTT
D gene: .
clone size: few
J gene: TRBJ1-1
V gene: TRBV10-3

CDR3 protein: CASSLGVSRPQHF
CDR3 DNA: TGTGCCAGCAGTCTAGGGGTTTCGCGGCCCCAGCATTTT
D gene: .
clone size: .
J gene: TRBJ1-5
V gene: TRBV28

CDR3 protein: CASTYSGQFMVTGELFF
CDR3 DNA: TGTGCCAGCACCTACTCCGGACAGTTTATGGTCACCGGGGAGCTGTTTTTT
D gene: .
clone size: few
J gene: TRBJ2-2
V gene: TRBV28

CDR3 protein: CASSPGTGVARVAF
CDR3 DNA: TGTGCCAGCAGCCCCGGGACAGGCGTAGCCCGTGTGGCCTTC
D gene: TRBD1
clone size: .
J gene: TRBJ1-2
V gene: TRBV11-3

CDR3 protein: CASSDSGRGHGYTF
CDR3 DNA: TGTGCCAGCAGTGACTCGGGTAGGGGGCATGGCTACACCTTC
D gene: TRBD1
clone size: .
J gene: TRBJ1-2
V gene: TRBV6-4

CDR3 protein: CASSWTSGETQYF
CDR3 DNA: TGTGCCAGCAGCTGGACTAGCGGGGAGACCCAGTACTTC
D gene: TRBD2
clone size: few
J gene: TRBJ2-5
V gene: TRBV5-4

CDR3 protein: CASSLGISAYEQYF
CDR3 DNA: TGTGCCAGCAGCTTAGGAATCTCAGCCTACGAGCAGTACTTC
D gene: .
clone size: .
J gene: TRBJ2-7
V gene: TRBV7-6